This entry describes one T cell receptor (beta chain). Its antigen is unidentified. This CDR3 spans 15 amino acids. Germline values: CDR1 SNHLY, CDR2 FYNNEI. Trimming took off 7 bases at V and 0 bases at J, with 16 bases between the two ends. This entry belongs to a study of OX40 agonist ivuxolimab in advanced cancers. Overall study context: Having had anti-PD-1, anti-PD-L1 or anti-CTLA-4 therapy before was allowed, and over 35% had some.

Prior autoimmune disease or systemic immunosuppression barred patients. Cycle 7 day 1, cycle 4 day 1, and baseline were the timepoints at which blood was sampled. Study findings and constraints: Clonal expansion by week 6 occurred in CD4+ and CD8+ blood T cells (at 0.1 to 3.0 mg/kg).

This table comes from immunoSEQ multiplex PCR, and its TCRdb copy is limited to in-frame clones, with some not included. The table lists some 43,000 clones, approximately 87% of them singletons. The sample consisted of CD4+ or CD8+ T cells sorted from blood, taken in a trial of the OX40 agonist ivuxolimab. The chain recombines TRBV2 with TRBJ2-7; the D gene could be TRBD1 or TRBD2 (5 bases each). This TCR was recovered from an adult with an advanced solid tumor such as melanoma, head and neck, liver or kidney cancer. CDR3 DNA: TGTGCCAGCACCATGGGGGTTGGGAGCTCCTACGAGCAGTACTTC. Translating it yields CASTMGVGSSYEQYF.